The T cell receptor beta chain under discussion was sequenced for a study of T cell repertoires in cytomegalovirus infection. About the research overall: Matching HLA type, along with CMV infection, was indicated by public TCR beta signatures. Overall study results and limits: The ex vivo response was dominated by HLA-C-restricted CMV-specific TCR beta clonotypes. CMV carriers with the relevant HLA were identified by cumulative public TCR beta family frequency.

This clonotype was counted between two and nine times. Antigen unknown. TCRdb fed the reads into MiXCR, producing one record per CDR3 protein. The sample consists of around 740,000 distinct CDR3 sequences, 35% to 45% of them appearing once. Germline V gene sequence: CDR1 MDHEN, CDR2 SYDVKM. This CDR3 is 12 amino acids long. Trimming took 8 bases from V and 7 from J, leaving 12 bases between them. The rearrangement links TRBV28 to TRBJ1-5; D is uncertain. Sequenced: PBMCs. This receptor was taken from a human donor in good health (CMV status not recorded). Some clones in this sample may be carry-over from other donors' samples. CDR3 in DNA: TGTGCCAGCTGGCCTTCTCGGCAGCCCCAGCATTTT. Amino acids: CASWPSRQPQHF.